A selection of T cell receptor beta chains follows, all from one sample in a study of cytomegalovirus exposure and HLA in healthy donors. TCRdb's copy holds only in-frame clones and misses some; the assay was immunoSEQ multiplex PCR. The sample data list 100,000 to 150,000 clones. The source material was PBMCs. These receptors all stem from a man aged 25-45 years in good health and CMV-seronegative. The CDR3 runs from the conserved cysteine through the conserved F or W. The order of the fields is D gene, J gene, V gene, CDR3 DNA, CDR3 protein. A D gene is named only where the DNA matches it firmly.

d_call: TRBD1; j_call: TRBJ1-4; v_call: TRBV28; cdr3_nt: TGTGCCAGCAGTCCCCGACAGGGGGCAACTAATGAAAAACTGTTTTTT; cdr3_aa: CASSPRQGATNEKLFF
d_call: TRBD2; j_call: TRBJ2-7; v_call: TRBV6-1; cdr3_nt: TGTGCCAGCAGTGAAGGGTTAGCGGGGACCTACGAGCAGTACTTC; cdr3_aa: CASSEGLAGTYEQYF
d_call: -; j_call: TRBJ2-5; v_call: TRBV7-9; cdr3_nt: TGTGCCAGCGGGGATGGCGGGGTCCGTGAGACCCAGTACTTC; cdr3_aa: CASGDGGVRETQYF
d_call: TRBD1; j_call: TRBJ2-7; v_call: TRBV13; cdr3_nt: TGTGCCAGCAGCCTGGGACAGGCGCTTTACGAGCAGTACTTC; cdr3_aa: CASSLGQALYEQYF
d_call: TRBD1; j_call: TRBJ2-1; v_call: TRBV2; cdr3_nt: TGTGCCAGCAGGGGGGATGGGACAGCCCACAATGAGCAGTTCTTC; cdr3_aa: CASRGDGTAHNEQFF
d_call: -; j_call: TRBJ1-1; v_call: TRBV30; cdr3_nt: TGTGCCTGGAGTGTACTTCTTTACACTGAAGCTTTCTTT; cdr3_aa: CAWSVLLYTEAFF
d_call: TRBD2; j_call: TRBJ2-2; v_call: TRBV19; cdr3_nt: TGTGCCACCGGGACTAGCGGGAGCGCCGGGGAGCTGTTTTTT; cdr3_aa: CATGTSGSAGELFF
d_call: -; j_call: TRBJ2-2; v_call: TRBV10-3; cdr3_nt: TGTGCCATCAGTGGTGTCGGGGACACCGGGGAGCTGTTTTTT; cdr3_aa: CAISGVGDTGELFF
d_call: -; j_call: TRBJ1-4; v_call: TRBV7-9; cdr3_nt: TGTGCCAGCAGCCCCTACCTAGACGGGTTTAATGAAAAACTGTTTTTT; cdr3_aa: CASSPYLDGFNEKLFF
d_call: TRBD1; j_call: TRBJ2-7; v_call: TRBV6-5; cdr3_nt: TGTGCCAGTTCACAGGGGATCCAATACGAGCAGTACTTC; cdr3_aa: CASSQGIQYEQYF
d_call: TRBD1; j_call: TRBJ1-1; v_call: TRBV29-1; cdr3_nt: TGCAGCGTCGTGGCCGGGACAGAGAACACTGAAGCTTTCTTT; cdr3_aa: CSVVAGTENTEAFF
d_call: -; j_call: TRBJ2-7; v_call: TRBV28; cdr3_nt: TGTGCCAGCACCATAGGGGAGGGGGAAGAGCAGTACTTC; cdr3_aa: CASTIGEGEEQYF
d_call: -; j_call: TRBJ2-2; v_call: TRBV5-1; cdr3_nt: TGCGCCAGCAGCTTGGCTGGAGGGACTGGGGAGCTGTTTTTT; cdr3_aa: CASSLAGGTGELFF
d_call: -; j_call: TRBJ2-7; v_call: TRBV7-8; cdr3_nt: TGTGCCAGCAGCCCTCGGGACGAGCAGTACTTC; cdr3_aa: CASSPRDEQYF
d_call: TRBD2; j_call: TRBJ2-1; v_call: TRBV30; cdr3_nt: TGTGCCTGGAGCCTTTTGCGCGGGAGGGTCAATGAGCAGTTCTTC; cdr3_aa: CAWSLLRGRVNEQFF
d_call: -; j_call: TRBJ1-2; v_call: TRBV6-4; cdr3_nt: TGTGCCAGCAGTGCAGGGATGGCCTATGGCTACACCTTC; cdr3_aa: CASSAGMAYGYTF
d_call: TRBD1; j_call: TRBJ2-1; v_call: TRBV5-7; cdr3_nt: TGTGCCAGCAGCCTGGGACAGGGGGCGACCGCCAATGAGCAGTTCTTC; cdr3_aa: CASSLGQGATANEQFF
d_call: -; j_call: TRBJ1-1; v_call: TRBV5-1; cdr3_nt: TGCGCCAGCAGCTTGGGATGGGCAGGGATGAACACTGAAGCTTTCTTT; cdr3_aa: CASSLGWAGMNTEAFF
d_call: TRBD1; j_call: TRBJ2-1; v_call: TRBV5-4; cdr3_nt: TGTGCCAGCAGCCGGGGGGGACAGGGGGGCAATGAGCAGTTCTTC; cdr3_aa: CASSRGGQGGNEQFF
d_call: TRBD2; j_call: TRBJ2-3; v_call: TRBV5-1; cdr3_nt: TGCGCCAGCAGCTTGGGACCAGCGGGAGCAGATACGCAGTATTTT; cdr3_aa: CASSLGPAGADTQYF
d_call: -; j_call: TRBJ2-7; v_call: TRBV27; cdr3_nt: TGTGCCAGCAGTGACAAGACCTACGAGCAGTACTTC; cdr3_aa: CASSDKTYEQYF
d_call: -; j_call: TRBJ1-1; v_call: TRBV29-1; cdr3_nt: TGCAGCGTCGAGACAGGGAACACTGAAGCTTTCTTT; cdr3_aa: CSVETGNTEAFF
d_call: -; j_call: TRBJ2-1; v_call: TRBV2; cdr3_nt: TGTGCCAGCAGTGGTGCTACAGGCCGGAGCTCCTACAATGAGCAGTTCTTC; cdr3_aa: CASSGATGRSSYNEQFF
d_call: TRBD2; j_call: TRBJ2-7; v_call: TRBV6-5; cdr3_nt: TGTGCCAGCAGTTCCACTAGCGGGAGTACCTACGAGCAGTACTTC; cdr3_aa: CASSSTSGSTYEQYF
d_call: -; j_call: TRBJ2-7; v_call: TRBV10-3; cdr3_nt: TGTGCCATCAGTGTCGCAGGTGACGAGCAGTACTTC; cdr3_aa: CAISVAGDEQYF
d_call: -; j_call: TRBJ2-1; v_call: TRBV11-2; cdr3_nt: TGTGCCAGCAGCTTAGAACTCGACAATGAGCAGTTCTTC; cdr3_aa: CASSLELDNEQFF
d_call: -; j_call: TRBJ1-3; v_call: TRBV19; cdr3_nt: TGTGCCAGTATGAAAAACCGGAGAGCTGGAAACACCATATATTTT; cdr3_aa: CASMKNRRAGNTIYF
d_call: -; j_call: TRBJ2-7; v_call: TRBV6-1; cdr3_nt: TGTGCCAGCAGTAATCAGGGGATGATCTACGAGCAGTACTTC; cdr3_aa: CASSNQGMIYEQYF
d_call: -; j_call: TRBJ1-1; v_call: TRBV28; cdr3_nt: TGTGCCAGCAGCGCTGCCGGGACTGAAGCTTTCTTT; cdr3_aa: CASSAAGTEAFF
d_call: -; j_call: TRBJ1-2; v_call: TRBV2; cdr3_nt: TGTGCCAGCAGTGTCTCCGGGAACTATGGCTACACCTTC; cdr3_aa: CASSVSGNYGYTF
d_call: -; j_call: TRBJ1-2; v_call: TRBV14; cdr3_nt: TGTGCCAGCAGCCAAGAGTTACAGGCCTATGGCTACACCTTC; cdr3_aa: CASSQELQAYGYTF
d_call: TRBD2; j_call: TRBJ2-5; v_call: TRBV7-9; cdr3_nt: TGTGCCAGCAGCTTACTAGCGGGAGGGCCGGAGACCCAGTACTTC; cdr3_aa: CASSLLAGGPETQYF
d_call: -; j_call: TRBJ2-7; v_call: TRBV23-1; cdr3_nt: TGCGCCAGCAGTCAAGAGGTCCTCCCGGGACACTACTTCCCCGAGCAGTACTTC; cdr3_aa: CASSQEVLPGHYFPEQYF
d_call: -; j_call: TRBJ2-7; v_call: TRBV7-9; cdr3_nt: TGTGCCAGCACGCAGGCCTCCTACGAGCAGTACTTC; cdr3_aa: CASTQASYEQYF
d_call: -; j_call: TRBJ2-2; v_call: TRBV29-1; cdr3_nt: TGCAGCGTTGAAGATGCAGGGCAGGACACCGGGGAGCTGTTTTTT; cdr3_aa: CSVEDAGQDTGELFF
d_call: -; j_call: TRBJ1-2; v_call: TRBV19; cdr3_nt: TGTGCCAGTGACGCCACAGGCTATGGCTACACCTTC; cdr3_aa: CASDATGYGYTF
d_call: TRBD1; j_call: TRBJ2-1; v_call: TRBV7-9; cdr3_nt: TGTGCCAGCAGCTTGCGCAGGGACAGCTCCTACAATGAGCAGTTCTTC; cdr3_aa: CASSLRRDSSYNEQFF
d_call: TRBD2; j_call: TRBJ2-7; v_call: TRBV25-1; cdr3_nt: TGTGCCAGCAGTCCTCGACTAGCGGGAGGCCACGAGCAGTACTTC; cdr3_aa: CASSPRLAGGHEQYF
d_call: TRBD1; j_call: TRBJ1-1; v_call: TRBV5-4; cdr3_nt: TGTGCCAGCAGCCCTGGGACAGAAACTACTTATTTCACTGAAGCTTTCTTT; cdr3_aa: CASSPGTETTYFTEAFF
d_call: -; j_call: TRBJ2-1; v_call: TRBV28; cdr3_nt: TGTGCCAGCAGTTCCCCCCGAGGAACTGAGCAGTTCTTC; cdr3_aa: CASSSPRGTEQFF
d_call: -; j_call: TRBJ2-1; v_call: TRBV7-9; cdr3_nt: TGTGCCAGCAGCTTATTCAAAGCCGACATCTACAATGAGCAGTTCTTC; cdr3_aa: CASSLFKADIYNEQFF
d_call: TRBD2; j_call: TRBJ2-2; v_call: TRBV9; cdr3_nt: TGTGCCAGCAGCGTAGGTGCGGGAGCTCCCGGGGAGCTGTTTTTT; cdr3_aa: CASSVGAGAPGELFF
d_call: -; j_call: TRBJ1-1; v_call: TRBV6-1; cdr3_nt: TGTGCCAGCAGTGACCAGGGTTCGACTGAAGCTTTCTTT; cdr3_aa: CASSDQGSTEAFF
d_call: -; j_call: TRBJ2-7; v_call: TRBV13; cdr3_nt: TGTGCCAGCAGCTCCGGACTAACCTCCTACGAGCAGTACTTC; cdr3_aa: CASSSGLTSYEQYF
d_call: -; j_call: TRBJ2-7; v_call: TRBV28; cdr3_nt: TGTGCCAGCAGTGGGTCAGGGCCTCCGGAGGAGCAGTACTTC; cdr3_aa: CASSGSGPPEEQYF
d_call: -; j_call: TRBJ2-3; v_call: TRBV9; cdr3_nt: TGTGCCAGCAGCGTAGAGGGGGCAGATACGCAGTATTTT; cdr3_aa: CASSVEGADTQYF
d_call: TRBD2; j_call: TRBJ2-1; v_call: TRBV19; cdr3_nt: TGTGCCAGTAGCCGGACTAGCGGGAGCTCCTACAATGAGCAGTTCTTC; cdr3_aa: CASSRTSGSSYNEQFF
d_call: -; j_call: TRBJ2-7; v_call: TRBV25-1; cdr3_nt: TGTGCCAGCAGTTGGGGCGGTTCCTACGAGCAGTACTTC; cdr3_aa: CASSWGGSYEQYF
d_call: -; j_call: TRBJ1-5; v_call: TRBV19; cdr3_nt: TGTGCCAGTAGTCTATGGGACATGAGGACTCGTCAGCCCCAGCATTTT; cdr3_aa: CASSLWDMRTRQPQHF
d_call: -; j_call: TRBJ2-3; v_call: TRBV30; cdr3_nt: TGTGCCTACCAGACGGGGGTAGGACTAGATACGCAGTATTTT; cdr3_aa: CAYQTGVGLDTQYF
d_call: -; j_call: TRBJ2-7; v_call: TRBV6-5; cdr3_nt: TGTGCCAGCAGTTACCGAGACGAGCAGTACTTC; cdr3_aa: CASSYRDEQYF
d_call: -; j_call: TRBJ2-1; v_call: TRBV12-5; cdr3_nt: TGTGCTAGTGGTTGGGGGGTGGAGCAGTTCTTC; cdr3_aa: CASGWGVEQFF
d_call: TRBD2; j_call: TRBJ2-3; v_call: TRBV19; cdr3_nt: TGTGCCACTCTTAGCGGGAGTGAGACAGATACGCAGTATTTT; cdr3_aa: CATLSGSETDTQYF
d_call: -; j_call: TRBJ2-2; v_call: TRBV19; cdr3_nt: TGTGCCAGTAGTTCTGGGGCTGGGGAGCTGTTTTTT; cdr3_aa: CASSSGAGELFF